Listed below are T cell receptor beta chains from one sample, sequenced in a study of T cell responses to AZD1222 COVID-19 vaccine. Sequenced by immunoSEQ multiplex PCR; TCRdb stores in-frame clones only, minus some. This sample has about 97,000 clones, with 70% to 90% found just once. The source was peripheral blood, collected on day 0 of AZD1222 vaccination. The receptors shown here come from an adult in good health. Both conserved end residues are part of each CDR3. Each record gives: D gene, V gene, J gene, clone size, CDR3 protein, CDR3 DNA. The D gene is left open where the match is weak. The size entry is marked missing in some rows and otherwise reads once, few, many or a size class.

d_call: -
v_call: TRBV30
j_call: TRBJ1-1
clone_size: -
cdr3_aa: CAWSGQNPGVSEAFF
cdr3_nt: TGTGCCTGGAGTGGTCAAAACCCAGGTGTCTCTGAAGCTTTCTTT

d_call: TRBD1
v_call: TRBV24-1
j_call: TRBJ2-5
clone_size: -
cdr3_aa: CATSDSGQPQETQYF
cdr3_nt: TGTGCCACCAGTGATTCGGGACAGCCACAAGAGACCCAGTACTTC

d_call: -
v_call: TRBV30
j_call: TRBJ1-1
clone_size: -
cdr3_aa: CAWSADSYTEAFF
cdr3_nt: TGTGCCTGGAGTGCGGACAGCTACACTGAAGCTTTCTTT

d_call: TRBD1
v_call: TRBV25-1
j_call: TRBJ1-2
clone_size: -
cdr3_aa: CASSGGQFYGYTF
cdr3_nt: TGTGCCAGCAGCGGGGGACAGTTCTATGGCTACACCTTC

d_call: -
v_call: TRBV18
j_call: TRBJ1-5
clone_size: -
cdr3_aa: CASSPGSDQPQHF
cdr3_nt: TGTGCCAGCTCACCTGGGTCCGATCAGCCCCAGCATTTT

d_call: -
v_call: TRBV18
j_call: TRBJ1-1
clone_size: -
cdr3_aa: CASSPTGTSEAFF
cdr3_nt: TGTGCCAGCTCACCCACCGGGACGTCTGAAGCTTTCTTT

d_call: -
v_call: TRBV3-1/TRBV3-2
j_call: TRBJ2-1
clone_size: -
cdr3_aa: CASSQGTIRREQFF
cdr3_nt: TGTGCCAGCAGCCAAGGGACTATAAGGCGGGAGCAGTTCTTC

d_call: TRBD1
v_call: TRBV19
j_call: TRBJ1-3
clone_size: -
cdr3_aa: CASSPGTGRSGNTIYF
cdr3_nt: TGTGCCAGTAGCCCAGGGACAGGCCGCTCTGGAAACACCATATATTTT

d_call: TRBD2
v_call: TRBV11-3
j_call: TRBJ2-1
clone_size: -
cdr3_aa: CASSLVRGGAHEQFF
cdr3_nt: TGTGCCAGCAGCTTAGTCCGCGGGGGGGCCCATGAGCAGTTCTTC

d_call: TRBD1
v_call: TRBV3-1/TRBV3-2
j_call: TRBJ1-1
clone_size: -
cdr3_aa: CASSQEQGARNTEAFF
cdr3_nt: TGTGCCAGCAGCCAAGAACAGGGGGCGAGGAACACTGAAGCTTTCTTT

d_call: -
v_call: TRBV30
j_call: TRBJ1-6
clone_size: -
cdr3_aa: CAWRNIRESYNSPLHF
cdr3_nt: TGTGCCTGGAGAAACATCAGGGAATCCTATAATTCACCCCTCCACTTT

d_call: -
v_call: TRBV6-1
j_call: TRBJ1-6
clone_size: few
cdr3_aa: CASSESWGTLLHF
cdr3_nt: TGTGCCAGCAGTGAATCCTGGGGGACGCTCCTCCACTTT

d_call: -
v_call: TRBV5-4
j_call: TRBJ1-1
clone_size: -
cdr3_aa: CASSFPRTGTLNTEAFF
cdr3_nt: TGTGCCAGCAGCTTCCCTCGGACTGGTACCTTGAACACTGAAGCTTTCTTT

d_call: -
v_call: TRBV19
j_call: TRBJ1-4
clone_size: -
cdr3_aa: CASRTTGINEKLFF
cdr3_nt: TGTGCCAGTAGAACAACGGGAATTAATGAAAAACTGTTTTTT

d_call: -
v_call: TRBV10-3
j_call: TRBJ2-3
clone_size: -
cdr3_aa: CAINTGVDTQYF
cdr3_nt: TGTGCCATCAACACGGGGGTAGATACGCAGTATTTT

d_call: TRBD1
v_call: TRBV28
j_call: TRBJ1-2
clone_size: -
cdr3_aa: CASSLGQGGGYTF
cdr3_nt: TGTGCCAGCAGTCTCGGACAGGGAGGCGGCTACACCTTC

d_call: TRBD2
v_call: TRBV5-1
j_call: TRBJ2-5
clone_size: -
cdr3_aa: CASSLVTSGEETQYF
cdr3_nt: TGCGCCAGCAGCTTGGTGACTAGCGGGGAAGAGACCCAGTACTTC

d_call: TRBD1
v_call: TRBV10-3
j_call: TRBJ1-2
clone_size: -
cdr3_aa: CAISPSTGGMDYGYTF
cdr3_nt: TGTGCCATCAGTCCCTCAACAGGGGGTATGGACTATGGCTACACCTTC

d_call: -
v_call: TRBV12-3/TRBV12-4
j_call: TRBJ1-2
clone_size: -
cdr3_aa: CASTIGAAYGYTF
cdr3_nt: TGTGCCAGCACCATTGGGGCAGCTTATGGCTACACCTTC

d_call: -
v_call: TRBV7-9
j_call: TRBJ2-5
clone_size: -
cdr3_aa: CASSLRAMVQGRRETQYF
cdr3_nt: TGTGCCAGCAGCTTAAGGGCTATGGTACAGGGGAGGAGAGAGACCCAGTACTTC

d_call: -
v_call: TRBV9
j_call: TRBJ2-4
clone_size: -
cdr3_aa: CASSEMGHPGNIQYF
cdr3_nt: TGTGCCAGCAGCGAGATGGGACACCCCGGGAACATTCAGTACTTC

d_call: TRBD1
v_call: TRBV11-2
j_call: TRBJ2-7
clone_size: -
cdr3_aa: CASSLEGTGSYEQYF
cdr3_nt: TGTGCCAGCAGCTTAGAGGGGACAGGGTCCTACGAGCAGTACTTC

d_call: -
v_call: TRBV5-1
j_call: TRBJ1-3
clone_size: few
cdr3_aa: CASRPRTESSGNTIYF
cdr3_nt: TGCGCCAGCAGACCCAGGACGGAAAGCTCTGGAAACACCATATATTTT

d_call: TRBD2
v_call: TRBV11-3
j_call: TRBJ2-3
clone_size: -
cdr3_aa: CASSLGTSGGLEDTQYF
cdr3_nt: TGTGCCAGCAGCTTAGGGACTAGCGGGGGGTTGGAAGATACGCAGTATTTT

d_call: -
v_call: TRBV27
j_call: TRBJ2-2
clone_size: once
cdr3_aa: CASSSGWAGELFF
cdr3_nt: TGTGCCAGCAGTTCGGGGTGGGCCGGGGAGCTGTTTTTT

d_call: -
v_call: TRBV7-9
j_call: TRBJ2-3
clone_size: once
cdr3_aa: CASSQRQASTDTQYF
cdr3_nt: TGTGCCAGCAGCCAACGACAGGCGAGCACAGATACGCAGTATTTT

d_call: -
v_call: TRBV5-4
j_call: TRBJ1-3
clone_size: -
cdr3_aa: CASSSTSGAGNTIYF
cdr3_nt: TGTGCCAGCAGCTCCACTTCGGGAGCTGGAAACACCATATATTTT

d_call: TRBD1
v_call: TRBV5-1
j_call: TRBJ1-5
clone_size: -
cdr3_aa: CASSPTGDSNQPQHF
cdr3_nt: TGCGCCAGCAGTCCGACAGGGGATAGCAATCAGCCCCAGCATTTT

d_call: TRBD1
v_call: TRBV7-8
j_call: TRBJ2-7
clone_size: once
cdr3_aa: CASSQLQGAGYEQYF
cdr3_nt: TGTGCCAGCAGCCAATTACAGGGGGCCGGCTACGAGCAGTACTTC

d_call: TRBD2
v_call: TRBV27
j_call: TRBJ2-1
clone_size: -
cdr3_aa: CASSMTSGSYNEQFF
cdr3_nt: TGTGCCAGCAGTATGACTAGCGGGTCCTACAATGAGCAGTTCTTC

d_call: TRBD2
v_call: TRBV29-1
j_call: TRBJ2-2
clone_size: -
cdr3_aa: CSVGLAGDTGELFF
cdr3_nt: TGCAGCGTGGGACTAGCGGGGGACACCGGGGAGCTGTTTTTT

d_call: -
v_call: TRBV19
j_call: TRBJ1-2
clone_size: -
cdr3_aa: CASSISGTLSNYGYTF
cdr3_nt: TGTGCCAGTAGTATTTCCGGGACACTTTCTAACTATGGCTACACCTTC

d_call: -
v_call: TRBV6-5
j_call: TRBJ1-6
clone_size: -
cdr3_aa: CASSPGRTTPLHF
cdr3_nt: TGTGCCAGCTCGCCGGGGCGAACAACACCCCTCCACTTT

d_call: -
v_call: TRBV7-9
j_call: TRBJ1-1
clone_size: -
cdr3_aa: CASSLLQGSNTEAFF
cdr3_nt: TGTGCCAGCAGCTTACTTCAGGGTTCGAACACTGAAGCTTTCTTT

d_call: -
v_call: TRBV7-9
j_call: TRBJ1-1
clone_size: -
cdr3_aa: CASSPQVNTEAFF
cdr3_nt: TGTGCCAGCAGCCCCCAAGTGAACACTGAAGCTTTCTTT

d_call: -
v_call: TRBV4-2
j_call: TRBJ1-1
clone_size: -
cdr3_aa: CASSRETLNTEAFF
cdr3_nt: TGTGCCAGCAGTAGGGAGACCCTGAACACTGAAGCTTTCTTT

d_call: TRBD2
v_call: TRBV3-1/TRBV3-2
j_call: TRBJ2-3
clone_size: -
cdr3_aa: CASSQLAGPGGTQYF
cdr3_nt: TGTGCCAGCAGCCAACTAGCGGGGCCCGGTGGTACGCAGTATTTT

d_call: TRBD1
v_call: TRBV7-6
j_call: TRBJ1-1
clone_size: once
cdr3_aa: CASSSQQGLGEAFF
cdr3_nt: TGTGCCAGCAGCTCCCAACAGGGGCTGGGTGAAGCTTTCTTT

d_call: -
v_call: TRBV15
j_call: TRBJ1-2
clone_size: -
cdr3_aa: CATSREGRVLDYGYTF
cdr3_nt: TGTGCCACCAGCAGAGAGGGACGGGTTCTGGACTATGGCTACACCTTC

d_call: -
v_call: TRBV12-3/TRBV12-4
j_call: TRBJ1-5
clone_size: -
cdr3_aa: CASSLAGQTQHF
cdr3_nt: TGTGCCAGCAGTTTAGCGGGCCAGACTCAGCATTTT

d_call: -
v_call: TRBV18
j_call: TRBJ2-7
clone_size: -
cdr3_aa: CASSSPPLPGTYEQYF
cdr3_nt: TGTGCCAGCTCATCCCCTCCCCTACCAGGGACCTACGAGCAGTACTTC

d_call: -
v_call: TRBV2
j_call: TRBJ1-4
clone_size: -
cdr3_aa: CASSESGTQNEKLFF
cdr3_nt: TGTGCCAGCAGTGAAAGCGGGACACAGAATGAAAAACTGTTTTTT

d_call: -
v_call: TRBV19
j_call: TRBJ2-2
clone_size: -
cdr3_aa: CASSIVSLNTGELFF
cdr3_nt: TGTGCCAGTAGTATAGTATCCCTTAACACCGGGGAGCTGTTTTTT

d_call: -
v_call: TRBV6-6
j_call: TRBJ1-3
clone_size: once
cdr3_aa: CASRITGNSGNTIYF
cdr3_nt: TGTGCCAGCAGAATAACAGGGAACTCTGGAAACACCATATATTTT

d_call: -
v_call: TRBV19
j_call: TRBJ1-5
clone_size: -
cdr3_aa: CASSILNSQPQHF
cdr3_nt: TGTGCCAGTAGTATATTAAACAGCCAGCCCCAGCATTTT

d_call: TRBD1
v_call: TRBV7-3
j_call: TRBJ2-6
clone_size: -
cdr3_aa: CASRSGQPGANVLTF
cdr3_nt: TGTGCCAGCAGATCGGGACAGCCCGGGGCCAACGTCCTGACTTTC

d_call: -
v_call: TRBV3-1/TRBV3-2
j_call: TRBJ1-2
clone_size: -
cdr3_aa: CASSQRTNYGYTF
cdr3_nt: TGTGCCAGCAGCCAACGGACAAACTATGGCTACACCTTC

d_call: -
v_call: TRBV4-1
j_call: TRBJ1-5
clone_size: -
cdr3_aa: CASSPKGGDSNQPQHF
cdr3_nt: TGCGCCAGCAGCCCCAAGGGAGGGGACTCTAATCAGCCCCAGCATTTT

d_call: -
v_call: TRBV7-9
j_call: TRBJ1-6
clone_size: -
cdr3_aa: CASSSPGGAYNSPLHF
cdr3_nt: TGTGCCAGCAGCTCCCCGGGGGGCGCCTATAATTCACCCCTCCACTTT

d_call: TRBD1
v_call: TRBV29-1
j_call: TRBJ2-7
clone_size: -
cdr3_aa: CSVSGQGTYEQYF
cdr3_nt: TGCAGCGTCAGCGGACAGGGCACCTACGAGCAGTACTTC